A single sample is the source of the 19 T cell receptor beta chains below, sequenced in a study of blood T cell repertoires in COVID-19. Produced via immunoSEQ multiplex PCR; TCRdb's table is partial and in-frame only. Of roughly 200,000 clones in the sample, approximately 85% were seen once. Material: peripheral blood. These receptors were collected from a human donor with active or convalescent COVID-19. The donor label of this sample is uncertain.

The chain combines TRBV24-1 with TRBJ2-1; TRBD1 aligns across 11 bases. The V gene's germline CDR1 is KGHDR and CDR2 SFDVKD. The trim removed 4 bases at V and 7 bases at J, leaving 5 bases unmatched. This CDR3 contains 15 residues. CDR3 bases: TGTGCCACCAGTGACGGGACAGGGGGTAGGAATGAGCAGTTCTTC. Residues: CATSDGTGGRNEQFF.

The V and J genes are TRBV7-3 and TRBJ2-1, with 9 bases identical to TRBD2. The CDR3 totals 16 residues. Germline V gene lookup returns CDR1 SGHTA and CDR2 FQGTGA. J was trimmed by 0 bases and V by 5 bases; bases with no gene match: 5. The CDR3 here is CASSPNSGGSYNEQFF. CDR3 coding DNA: TGTGCCAGCAGCCCGAATAGCGGGGGCTCCTACAATGAGCAGTTCTTC.

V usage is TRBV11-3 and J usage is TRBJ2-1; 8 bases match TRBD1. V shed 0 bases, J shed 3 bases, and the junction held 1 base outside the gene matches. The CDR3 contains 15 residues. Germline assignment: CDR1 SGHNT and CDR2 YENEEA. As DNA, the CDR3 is TGTGCCAGCAGCTTAGACGGGACAGGCTACAATGAGCAGTTCTTC. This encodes CASSLDGTGYNEQFF.

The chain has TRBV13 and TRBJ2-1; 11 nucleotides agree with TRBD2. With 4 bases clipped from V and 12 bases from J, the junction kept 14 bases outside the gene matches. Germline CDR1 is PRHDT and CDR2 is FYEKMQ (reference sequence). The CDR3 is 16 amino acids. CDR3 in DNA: TGTGCCAGCAGCTCGGAGGGGACTAGCGGCTCCCGCCGGCAGTTCTTC. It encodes CASSSEGTSGSRRQFF. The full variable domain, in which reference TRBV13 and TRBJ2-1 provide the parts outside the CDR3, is AAGVIQSPRHLIKEKRETATLKCYPIPRHDTVYWYQQGPGQDPQFLISFYEKMQSDKGSIPDRFSAQQFSDYHSELNMSSLELGDSALYFCASSSEGTSGSRRQFFGPGTRLTVL.

CDR3 nucleotides: TGTGCCAGCAAGGCAGGGGGCTACTATGGCTACACCTTC. Residues: CASKAGGYYGYTF. The rearrangement joins TRBV27 to TRBJ1-2; 8 bases are a match to TRBD1. Germline CDR1 and CDR2: MNHEY and SMNVEV (reference sequence). The CDR3 spans 13 residues. V dropped 7 bases and J dropped 3; count of bases not matched to a gene: 4.

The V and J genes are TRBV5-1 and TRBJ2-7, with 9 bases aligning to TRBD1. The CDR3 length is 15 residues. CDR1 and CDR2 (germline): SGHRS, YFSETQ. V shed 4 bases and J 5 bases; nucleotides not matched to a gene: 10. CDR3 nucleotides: TGCGCCAGCAGCGGGGACAGGGCACCTCCCGACGAGCAGTACTTC. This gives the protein CASSGDRAPPDEQYF. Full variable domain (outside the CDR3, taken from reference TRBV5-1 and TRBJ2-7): KAGVTQTPRYLIKTRGQQVTLSCSPISGHRSVSWYQQTPGQGLQFLFEYFSETQRNKGNFPGRFSGRQFSNSRSEMNVSTLELGDSALYLCASSGDRAPPDEQYFGPGTRLTVT.

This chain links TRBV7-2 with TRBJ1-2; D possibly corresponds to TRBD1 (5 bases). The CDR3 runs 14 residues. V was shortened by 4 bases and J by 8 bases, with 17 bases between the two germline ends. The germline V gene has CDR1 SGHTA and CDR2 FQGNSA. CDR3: CASSSPQGFWGYTF. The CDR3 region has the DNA TGTGCCAGCAGCTCTCCTCAGGGTTTTTGGGGCTACACCTTC.

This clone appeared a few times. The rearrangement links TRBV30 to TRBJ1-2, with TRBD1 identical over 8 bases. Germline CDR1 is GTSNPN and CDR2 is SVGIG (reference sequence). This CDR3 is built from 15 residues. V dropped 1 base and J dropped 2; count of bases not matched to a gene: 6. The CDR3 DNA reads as TGTGCCTGGAGTGCTCGGACAGGGCAAAACTATGGCTACACCTTC. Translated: CAWSARTGQNYGYTF.

The CDR3 here is CASSQGRGQASYEQYF. The DNA for the CDR3 is TGTGCCAGCTCACAGGGCAGGGGGCAGGCCTCCTACGAGCAGTACTTC. The rearrangement joins TRBV18 to TRBJ2-7; 8 positions match TRBD1. With 4 bases clipped from V and 0 bases from J, the junction kept 8 bases outside the gene matches. This CDR3 region has 16 residues. From germline, CDR1 is KGHSH and CDR2 LQKENI.

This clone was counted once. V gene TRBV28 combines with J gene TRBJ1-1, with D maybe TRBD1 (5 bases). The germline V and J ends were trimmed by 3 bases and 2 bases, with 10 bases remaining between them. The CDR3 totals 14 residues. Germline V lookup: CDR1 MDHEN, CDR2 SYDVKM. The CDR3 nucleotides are TGTGCCAGCAGTTTGTTCAGGGTCAACACTGAAGCTTTCTTT. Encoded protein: CASSLFRVNTEAFF.

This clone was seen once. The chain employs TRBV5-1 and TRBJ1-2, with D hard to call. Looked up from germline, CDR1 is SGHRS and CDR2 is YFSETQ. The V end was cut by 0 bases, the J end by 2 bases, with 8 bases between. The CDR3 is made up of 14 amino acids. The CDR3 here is CASSLDSKNYGYTF. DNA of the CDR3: TGCGCCAGCAGCTTGGATAGTAAGAACTATGGCTACACCTTC.

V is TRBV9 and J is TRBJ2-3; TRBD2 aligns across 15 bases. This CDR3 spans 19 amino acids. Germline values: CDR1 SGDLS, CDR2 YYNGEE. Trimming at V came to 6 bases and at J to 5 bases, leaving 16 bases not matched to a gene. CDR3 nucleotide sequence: TGTGCCAGCACCAGGACTAGCGGGGGGGCGGTGGGTTTTGGAGATACGCAGTATTTT. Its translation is CASTRTSGGAVGFGDTQYF. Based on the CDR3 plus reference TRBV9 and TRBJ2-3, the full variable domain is DSGVTQTPKHLITATGQRVTLRCSPRSGDLSVYWYQQSLDQGLQFLIQYYNGEERAKGNILERFSAQQFPDLHSELNLSSLELGDSALYFCASTRTSGGAVGFGDTQYFGPGTRLTVL.

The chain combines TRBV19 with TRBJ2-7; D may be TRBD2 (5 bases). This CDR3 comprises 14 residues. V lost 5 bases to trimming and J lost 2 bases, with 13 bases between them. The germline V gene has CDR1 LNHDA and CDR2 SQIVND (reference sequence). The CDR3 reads CASSLTREPYEQYF. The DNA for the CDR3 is TGTGCCAGTAGTCTCACACGGGAACCCTACGAGCAGTACTTC.

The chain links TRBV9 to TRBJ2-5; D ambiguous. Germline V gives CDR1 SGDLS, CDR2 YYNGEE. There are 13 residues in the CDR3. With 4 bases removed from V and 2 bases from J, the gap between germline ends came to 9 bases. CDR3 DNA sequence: TGTGCCAGCAGCTTTCAGGCTCAAGAGACCCAGTACTTC. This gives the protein CASSFQAQETQYF.

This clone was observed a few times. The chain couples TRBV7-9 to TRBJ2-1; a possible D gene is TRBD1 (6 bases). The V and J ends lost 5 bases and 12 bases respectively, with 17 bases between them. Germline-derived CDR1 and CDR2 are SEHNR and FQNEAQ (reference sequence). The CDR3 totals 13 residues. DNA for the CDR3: TGTGCCAGCAGCCTGCCGGGACAAGATCGGCAGTTCTTC. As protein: CASSLPGQDRQFF.

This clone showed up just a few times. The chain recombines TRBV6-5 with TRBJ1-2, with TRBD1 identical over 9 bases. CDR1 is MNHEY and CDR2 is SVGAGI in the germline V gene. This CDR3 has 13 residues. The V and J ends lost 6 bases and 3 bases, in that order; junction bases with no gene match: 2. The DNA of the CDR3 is TGTGCCAGCAGCCGGGACAGGGACTATGGCTACACCTTC. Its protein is CASSRDRDYGYTF.

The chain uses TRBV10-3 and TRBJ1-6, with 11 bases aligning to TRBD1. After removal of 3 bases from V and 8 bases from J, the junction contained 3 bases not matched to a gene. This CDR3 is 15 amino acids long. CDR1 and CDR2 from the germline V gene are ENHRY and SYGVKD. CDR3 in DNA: TGTGCCATCAGTGAACCGGGACAGGGGGATTCACCCCTCCACTTT. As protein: CAISEPGQGDSPLHF.

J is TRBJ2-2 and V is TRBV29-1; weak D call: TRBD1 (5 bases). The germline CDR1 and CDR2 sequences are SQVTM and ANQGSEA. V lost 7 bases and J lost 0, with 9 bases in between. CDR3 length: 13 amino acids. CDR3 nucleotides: TGCAGCGGGGGCAGCCCGAACACCGGGGAGCTGTTTTTT. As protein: CSGGSPNTGELFF.

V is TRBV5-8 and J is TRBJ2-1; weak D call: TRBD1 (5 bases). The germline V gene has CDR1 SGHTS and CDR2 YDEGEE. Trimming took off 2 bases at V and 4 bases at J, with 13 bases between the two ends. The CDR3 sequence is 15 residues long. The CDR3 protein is CASSFRQGRYNEQFF. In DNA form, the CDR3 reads TGTGCCAGCAGCTTTCGCCAGGGAAGGTACAATGAGCAGTTCTTC.